Presented here are 27 T cell receptor beta chains from one specimen sequenced in a study of blood T cell repertoires in COVID-19. Generated by immunoSEQ multiplex PCR, the TCRdb table keeps only in-frame clones and is missing some. The sample has some 200,000 clones, about four fifths seen once. Sequences were obtained from PBMCs or T cells enriched from blood (not recorded which). The source of these receptors is a man aged 35-49 years who had recovered from COVID-19.

V is TRBV6-2 or TRBV6-3 and J is TRBJ2-7; the match to TRBD2 covers 11 bases. The CDR3 has 16 residues. The V gene's germline CDR1 is MNHEY and CDR2 SVGEGT. The junction had 7 bases not matched to a gene; V was cut back by 5 bases and J by 1 base. The CDR3 loop reads CASSPNSGRASYEQYV. CDR3 sequence (DNA): TGTGCCAGCAGTCCCAATAGCGGGAGGGCTTCCTACGAGCAGTACGTC.

This chain connects TRBV28 to TRBJ2-7; D is perhaps TRBD1 (5 bases). V was clipped by 5 bases and J by 0 bases, with 11 bases between them. The germline V gene has CDR1 MDHEN and CDR2 SYDVKM. The CDR3 loop spans 14 amino acids. The DNA for the CDR3 is TGTGCCAGCAGTACCGGACATAGCTCCTACGAGCAGTACTTC. This codes for CASSTGHSSYEQYF.

The CDR3 nucleotides are TGTGCCAGCACGCGGGGCCGCCCTCACGGCTATGGCTACACCTTC. Protein sequence: CASTRGRPHGYGYTF. The rearrangement links TRBV13 to TRBJ1-2; perhaps TRBD1 as D (5 bases). CDR1 and CDR2 from the germline V gene are PRHDT and FYEKMQ (reference sequence). This CDR3 is built from 15 residues. V was cut by 7 bases and J by 4 bases, with 19 bases left in between.

This clone was seen a single time. V usage is TRBV5-8 and J usage is TRBJ1-4; possibly TRBD1 for D (6 bases). CDR3 size: 16 residues. Trimming left V 0 bases short and J 3 bases short, with 12 bases between. The V gene's germline CDR1 is SGHTS and CDR2 YDEGEE. This CDR3 is CASSLATQGPNEKLFF. The CDR3 coding sequence is TGTGCCAGCAGCTTGGCGACACAGGGACCTAATGAAAAACTGTTTTTT.

The chain has TRBV6-2 or TRBV6-3 and TRBJ1-2; D might be TRBD1 (6 bases). Germline-derived CDR1 and CDR2 are MNHEY and SVGEGT. This CDR3 has 15 residues. With 0 bases removed from V and 6 bases from J, the gap between germline ends came to 14 bases. The CDR3: CASSYSYGGADGYTF. The CDR3 nucleotides are TGTGCCAGCAGTTACTCGTATGGGGGGGCTGATGGCTACACCTTC.

This clone came up many times. V usage is TRBV28 and J usage is TRBJ1-2; tentatively, D is TRBD1 (6 bases). The length of the CDR3 is 13 residues. Trimming removed 4 bases at V and 6 bases at J, with 12 bases between. The germline gives CDR1 MDHEN, CDR2 SYDVKM. The CDR3 DNA reads TGTGCCAGCAGTTCGGGGGGCGCCGATGGCTACACCTTC. Protein product: CASSSGGADGYTF.

The sample holds one count of this clone. The chain joins TRBV30 to TRBJ1-1; D remains unclear. The CDR3 contains 13 residues. V dropped 3 bases and J dropped 1 base, with 9 bases sitting between them. Germline loops: CDR1 GTSNPN, CDR2 SVGIG (reference sequence). This CDR3 is CAWRWEGNTEAFF. CDR3 coding DNA: TGTGCCTGGAGGTGGGAGGGGAACACTGAAGCTTTCTTT.

The chain has TRBV5-1 and TRBJ2-3; 8 bases are a match to TRBD2. The J segment lost 5 bases and the V segment lost 2 bases, leaving 4 bases of the junction unmatched. The germline gives CDR1 SGHRS, CDR2 YFSETQ. The CDR3 runs 14 residues. The CDR3 nucleotides are TGCGCCAGCAGCTTCTTGGCGGGAGGAGATACGCAGTATTTT. It is translated as CASSFLAGGDTQYF.

The chain joins TRBV7-2 to TRBJ2-7; 7 positions match TRBD2. Per germline, CDR1 SGHTA and CDR2 FQGNSA. The CDR3 is made up of 14 amino acids. Trimming cost V 6 bases and J 1 base; bases outside gene matches: 6. As DNA, the CDR3 is TGTGCCAGCAGTCCGACTAGCTGGTCCTACGAGCAGTACGTC. Its protein is CASSPTSWSYEQYV.

The chain links TRBV27 to TRBJ2-3; 7 bases agree with TRBD1. Germline assignment: CDR1 MNHEY and CDR2 SMNVEV (reference sequence). This CDR3 comprises 14 residues. With V trimmed by 6 bases and J by 3 bases, 6 bases remained unmatched. CDR3 nucleotides: TGTGCCAGCAGCCGGGACAGTCTTACAGATACGCAGTATTTT. Encoded protein: CASSRDSLTDTQYF.

The rearrangement links TRBV3-1 (or the pseudogene TRBV3-2) to TRBJ2-2; D gene ambiguous. Germline V lookup: CDR1 LGHDT, CDR2 YNNKEL (reference sequence). The germline V and J ends were trimmed by 3 bases and 4 bases, with 9 bases remaining between them. CDR3 length: 14 amino acids. The CDR3 here is CASSHLTPTGELFF. For the CDR3, the DNA is TGTGCCAGCAGCCACTTAACACCCACCGGGGAGCTGTTTTTT.

The CDR3 spells CASSVGWSSYNEQFF. The DNA of the CDR3 is TGTGCCAGCAGCGTAGGCTGGAGCTCCTACAATGAGCAGTTCTTC. The chain couples TRBV9 to TRBJ2-1; no firm D call. CDR3 length: 15 residues. V dropped 0 bases and J dropped 0 bases, with 7 bases sitting between them. Per germline, CDR1 SGDLS and CDR2 YYNGEE.

As DNA, the CDR3 is TGTGCCAGCAGCTTGGGGGGCAGCACCGGGGAGCTGTTTTTT. It specifies CASSLGGSTGELFF. V gene TRBV5-8 combines with J gene TRBJ2-2; D perhaps matches TRBD1 (5 bases). The V end was cut by 0 bases, the J end by 4 bases, with 7 bases between. The CDR3 sequence is 14 residues long. Per the germline V gene, CDR1 is SGHTS and CDR2 is YDEGEE.

This clone occurred a few times. The V gene is TRBV19, the J gene TRBJ1-4; the match to TRBD1 covers 7 bases. CDR3 length equals 12 residues. Trimming cost V 10 bases and J 8 bases; bases outside gene matches: 7. Germline-derived CDR1 and CDR2 are LNHDA and SQIVND (reference sequence). This chain's CDR3 is CAIPMTGEKLFF. The DNA of the CDR3 is TGTGCCATCCCTATGACAGGGGAAAAACTGTTTTTT. The full variable domain, completed using reference TRBV19 and TRBJ1-4, is DGGITQSPKYLFRKEGQNVTLSCEQNLNHDAMYWYRQDPGQGLRLIYYSQIVNDFQKGDIAEGYSVSREKKESFPLTVTSAQKNPTAFYLCAIPMTGEKLFFGSGTQLSVL.

V is TRBV10-3 and J is TRBJ1-2; D is unclear. The CDR3 is 14 amino acids. Trimming took 4 bases from V and 3 from J, leaving 12 bases between them. Per the germline V gene, CDR1 is ENHRY and CDR2 is SYGVKD. CDR3 bases: TGTGCCATCAGTGGGGTCAGCGGAGACTATGGCTACACCTTC. Protein sequence: CAISGVSGDYGYTF.

This clone has only one observation. The chain links TRBV5-8 to TRBJ1-1, with 7 positions matching TRBD1. After removal of 4 bases from V and 5 bases from J, the junction contained 11 bases not matched to a gene. Germline assignment: CDR1 SGHTS and CDR2 YDEGEE. The CDR3 has 15 amino acids. CDR3 nucleotides: TGTGCCAGCAGCGCACTACAGGGGATCGTAACTGAAGCTTTCTTT. This encodes CASSALQGIVTEAFF.

V usage is TRBV7-6 and J usage is TRBJ2-5, with TRBD1 matching over 11 bases. The ends lost 2 bases at V and 3 bases at J; junction bases unmatched: 8. Per the germline V gene, CDR1 is SGHVS and CDR2 is FNYEAQ. The CDR3 loop spans 17 amino acids. The CDR3 here is CASSLMVGTGGEETQYF. CDR3 bases: TGTGCCAGCAGCTTAATGGTCGGGACAGGGGGGGAAGAGACCCAGTACTTC.

Many counts were recorded for this clone. V usage is TRBV5-1 and J usage is TRBJ1-2; D is possibly TRBD1 (6 bases). Germline V gene sequence: CDR1 SGHRS, CDR2 YFSETQ. The CDR3 has 18 residues. Trimming pared 4 bases from V and 4 bases from J, leaving 26 bases between. CDR3 loop: CASSPYTHRATSIYGYTF. DNA of the CDR3: TGCGCCAGCAGCCCCTACACTCACAGGGCGACTTCAATCTATGGCTACACCTTC.

The V call is TRBV19, the J call TRBJ1-1; D might be TRBD1 (6 bases). V was pared by 6 bases and J by 3 bases, with 14 bases between. CDR1 and CDR2 from the germline V gene are LNHDA and SQIVND (reference sequence). CDR3 length: 14 residues. For the CDR3, the DNA is TGTGCCAGTAGGAATAGGACAGATTACACTGAAGCTTTCTTT. Translated, it gives CASRNRTDYTEAFF.

V is TRBV10-3 and J is TRBJ2-1; 7 nucleotides align to TRBD1. Trimming at V came to 2 bases and at J to 4 bases, leaving 5 bases not matched to a gene. This CDR3 spans 15 amino acids. CDR1 ENHRY and CDR2 SYGVKD come from the germline V gene. Written as DNA, the CDR3 is TGTGCCATCAGTGAGACTGGACAGGTTTACAATGAGCAGTTCTTC. Protein sequence: CAISETGQVYNEQFF.

This clone was counted a few times. V is TRBV27 and J is TRBJ1-6; TRBD1 aligns across 9 bases. CDR3 size: 16 residues. The germline V gene encodes CDR1 MNHEY and CDR2 SMNVEV (reference sequence). The V segment lost 2 bases and the J segment 8 bases; nucleotides outside the gene matches: 7. CDR3 nucleotides: TGTGCCAGCAGTTTAATAAGTGGGACAGGGTATTCACCCCTCCACTTT. The encoded protein is CASSLISGTGYSPLHF.

The chain has TRBV10-3 and TRBJ1-1; D uncertain. The CDR3 runs to 13 residues. V was shortened by 6 bases and J by 1 base, with 9 bases between the two germline ends. Germline CDR1 reads ENHRY; CDR2 reads SYGVKD. CDR3 amino acids: CAISPIQNTEAFF. The CDR3 DNA sequence: TGTGCCATCAGCCCAATACAGAACACTGAAGCTTTCTTT.

This clone was found a few times. The chain is built from TRBV5-6 and TRBJ2-7, with D possibly being TRBD2 (6 bases). The V end lost 2 bases, the J end lost 2 bases, and 11 bases lay between the germline ends. CDR1 is SGHDT, CDR2 YYEEEE, per germline. CDR3 length equals 14 residues. The CDR3 here is CASSFGGITYEQYF. The CDR3, as DNA: TGTGCCAGCAGCTTTGGAGGGATCACCTACGAGCAGTACTTC.

The chain has TRBV19 and TRBJ2-5, with 11 nucleotides matching TRBD2. V shed 3 bases and J 5 bases; nucleotides not matched to a gene: 5. This CDR3 region has 15 residues. Germline V lookup: CDR1 LNHDA, CDR2 SQIVND (reference sequence). The CDR3 DNA reads TGTGCCAGTAGTATGCTAGCGGGAGGTAGGGAGACCCAGTACTTC. Its translation is CASSMLAGGRETQYF.

The chain has TRBV28 and TRBJ2-7; D is unresolved. The germline V gene encodes CDR1 MDHEN and CDR2 SYDVKM. The CDR3 loop spans 12 amino acids. V lost 7 bases to trimming and J lost 3 bases, with 10 bases between them. CDR3 amino acids: CASTGYYYEQYF. In DNA, the CDR3 is TGTGCCAGCACCGGATACTACTACGAGCAGTACTTC.

The chain is built from TRBV28 and TRBJ2-1; TRBD2 agrees at 10 bases. V was pared by 8 bases and J by 5 bases, with 0 bases of the junction left unmatched. Per the germline V gene, CDR1 is MDHEN and CDR2 is SYDVKM. The CDR3 loop spans 12 amino acids. Here the CDR3 DNA reads TGTGCCAGCGGGACTAGCGACAATGAGCAGTTCTTC. Protein product: CASGTSDNEQFF.

J is TRBJ2-5 and V is TRBV5-1, with 7 bases matching TRBD2. V dropped 2 bases and J dropped 4; count of bases not matched to a gene: 11. This CDR3 is 16 amino acids long. Germline assignment: CDR1 SGHRS and CDR2 YFSETQ. CDR3 nucleotides: TGCGCCAGCAGCTTTCTCCCAGCGGGATTGATAGAGACCCAGTACTTC. As protein: CASSFLPAGLIETQYF.